This is a list of T cell receptor beta chains from one sample in a study of long-term antiretroviral therapy in people with HIV. The table came from immunoSEQ multiplex PCR; TCRdb's copy has only in-frame clones and leaves some out. The profile shows tens of thousands of clones, 87% of them singletons. The source was unsorted PBMCs, collected 2 years after starting antiretroviral therapy. These receptors were obtained from a man in his fifties or sixties with HIV. CDR3s include the opening cysteine and the closing phenylalanine or tryptophan. Each record gives: CDR3 protein, V gene, J gene, D gene. D genes are given only for firm matches.

CASSLLGTSFANEQFF	TRBV7-2	TRBJ2-1	TRBD2
CASSQGSERNKDGYTF	TRBV4-1	TRBJ1-2	.
CASSVGWLSGELFF	TRBV9	TRBJ2-2	.
CASSSGDEQYF	TRBV7-2	TRBJ2-7	.
CAWTGVGGLETQYF	TRBV30	TRBJ2-5	.
CASSLSKRVNTEAFF	TRBV27	TRBJ1-1	.
CASSMTSGGAMHEQFF	TRBV9	TRBJ2-1	TRBD2
CASSPTSERYYEQYF	TRBV11-2	TRBJ2-7	TRBD2
CASSLNPPAGSYNEQFF	TRBV5-1	TRBJ2-1	.
CASSCRDRDTEAFF	TRBV23-1	TRBJ1-1	TRBD1
CASSQDGNRYNEQFF	TRBV4-3	TRBJ2-1	.
CASSDQSASTDTQYF	TRBV2	TRBJ2-3	.
CASSWTRLNEQFF	TRBV11-3	TRBJ2-1	TRBD2
CASSPRTSGNTGELFF	TRBV7-2	TRBJ2-2	TRBD2
CASSLAGTYQPQHF	TRBV7-8	TRBJ1-5	.
CASRGDSFDLAKNIQYF	TRBV2	TRBJ2-4	.
CASSWSGGSEKLFF	TRBV27	TRBJ1-4	.
CASRPGQGGEQYF	TRBV28	TRBJ2-7	TRBD1
CASSFSYEQYF	TRBV7-9	TRBJ2-7	.
CASSVGGRLNTEAFF	TRBV9	TRBJ1-1	.
CASALGGGLQETQYF	TRBV7-2	TRBJ2-5	TRBD2
CASSVSGGTNQPQHF	TRBV9	TRBJ1-5	TRBD1
CATSTRTSGNTIYF	TRBV15	TRBJ1-3	.
CASSGGMNTEAFF	TRBV9	TRBJ1-1	.
CASSEMGPSGGFQETQYF	TRBV2	TRBJ2-5	TRBD2
CASSLHLEGGSYNEQFF	TRBV19	TRBJ2-1	TRBD2